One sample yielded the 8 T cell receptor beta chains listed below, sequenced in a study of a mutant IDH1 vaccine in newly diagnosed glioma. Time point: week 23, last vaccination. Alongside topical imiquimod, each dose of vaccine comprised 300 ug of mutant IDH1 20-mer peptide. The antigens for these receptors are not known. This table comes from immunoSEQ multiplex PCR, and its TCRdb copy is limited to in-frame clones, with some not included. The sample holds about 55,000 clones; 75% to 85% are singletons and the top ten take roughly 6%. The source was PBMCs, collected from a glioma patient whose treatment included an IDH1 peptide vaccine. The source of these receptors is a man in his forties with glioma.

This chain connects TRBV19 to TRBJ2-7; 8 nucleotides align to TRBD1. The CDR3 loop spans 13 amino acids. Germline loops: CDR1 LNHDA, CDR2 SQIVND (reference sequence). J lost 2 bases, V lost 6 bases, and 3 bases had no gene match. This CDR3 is CASRQGVTYEQYF. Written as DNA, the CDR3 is TGTGCCAGTAGACAGGGGGTGACCTACGAGCAGTACTTC.

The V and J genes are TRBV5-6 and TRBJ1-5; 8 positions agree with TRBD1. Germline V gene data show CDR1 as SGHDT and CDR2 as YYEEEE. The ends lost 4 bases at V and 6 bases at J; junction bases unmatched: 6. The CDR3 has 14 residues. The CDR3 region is CASSLATGVQPQHF. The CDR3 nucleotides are TGTGCCAGCAGCCTGGCGACAGGGGTTCAGCCCCAGCATTTT.

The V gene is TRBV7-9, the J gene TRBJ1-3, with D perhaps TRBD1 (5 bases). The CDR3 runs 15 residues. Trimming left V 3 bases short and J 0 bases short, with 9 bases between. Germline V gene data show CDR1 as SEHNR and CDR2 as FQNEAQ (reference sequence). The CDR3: CASSFEGISGNTIYF. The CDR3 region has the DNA TGTGCCAGCAGCTTCGAGGGGATCTCTGGAAACACCATATATTTT.

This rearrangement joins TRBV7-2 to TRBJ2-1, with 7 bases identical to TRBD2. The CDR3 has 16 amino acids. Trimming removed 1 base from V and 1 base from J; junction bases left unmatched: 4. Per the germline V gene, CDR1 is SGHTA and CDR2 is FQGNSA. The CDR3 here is CASSLGGGRSYNEQFF. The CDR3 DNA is TGTGCCAGCAGCTTAGGCGGGGGAAGGTCCTACAATGAGCAGTTCTTC.

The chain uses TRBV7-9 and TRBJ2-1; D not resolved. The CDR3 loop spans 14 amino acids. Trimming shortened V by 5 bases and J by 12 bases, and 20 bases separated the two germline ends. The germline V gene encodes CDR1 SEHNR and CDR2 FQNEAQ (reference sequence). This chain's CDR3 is CASSLSRQPIVQFF. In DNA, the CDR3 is TGTGCCAGCAGCCTGTCGCGACAACCGATCGTGCAGTTCTTC.

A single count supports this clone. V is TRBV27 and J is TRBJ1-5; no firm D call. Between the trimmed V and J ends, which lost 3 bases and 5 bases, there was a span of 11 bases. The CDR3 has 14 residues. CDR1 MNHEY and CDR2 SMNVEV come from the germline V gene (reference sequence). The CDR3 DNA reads TGTGCCAGCAGTTTTGCGAGGGCCCATCAGCCCCAGCATTTT. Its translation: CASSFARAHQPQHF.

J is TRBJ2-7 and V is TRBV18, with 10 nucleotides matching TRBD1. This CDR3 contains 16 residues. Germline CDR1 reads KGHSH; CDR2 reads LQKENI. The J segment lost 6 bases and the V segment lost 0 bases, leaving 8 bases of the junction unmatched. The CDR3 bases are TGTGCCAGCTCACCACCAGCCGGACAGGGGGGAACCGAGCAGTACTTC. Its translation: CASSPPAGQGGTEQYF.

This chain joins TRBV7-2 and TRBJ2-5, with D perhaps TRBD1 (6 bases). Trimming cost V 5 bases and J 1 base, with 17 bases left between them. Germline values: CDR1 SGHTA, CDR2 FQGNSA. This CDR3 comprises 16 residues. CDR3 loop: CASSRVSGVGQETQYF. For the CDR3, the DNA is TGTGCCAGCAGCCGCGTTTCAGGGGTTGGCCAAGAGACCCAGTACTTC.